Following are 19 T cell receptor beta chains from one sample sequenced in a study of blood T cells in healthy people across ages. A J-beta primer mix and a sample-barcoded 5' primer were used in a second PCR of roughly 6 to 11 cycles. TCRdb recomputed calls from the 5' RACE reads with MiXCR, one row per CDR3 protein. The sample holds 1.4 million to 1.5 million distinct CDR3 sequences, about 40% seen once. Sample: blood. The source of these receptors is a woman in her late teens or twenties in good health.

This clonotype has at least ten counts. The chain is built from TRBV24-1 and TRBJ2-1, with unresolved D. CDR1 and CDR2 from the germline V gene are KGHDR and SFDVKD. The CDR3 length is 11 residues. The V end was cut by 5 bases, the J end by 9 bases, with 7 bases between. The CDR3, as DNA: TGTGCCACCAGTGGGTCTACTGAGCAGTTCTTC. Translated: CATSGSTEQFF.

The chain is built from TRBV9 and TRBJ2-2; 7 nucleotides agree with TRBD2. CDR1 is SGDLS and CDR2 is YYNGEE in the germline V gene. With V trimmed by 3 bases and J by 0 bases, 8 bases remained unmatched. The CDR3 runs 17 residues. The CDR3 loop reads CASSARVGTTNTGELFF. The CDR3 DNA sequence: TGTGCCAGCAGCGCCAGAGTGGGGACTACGAACACCGGGGAGCTGTTTTTT.

The chain uses TRBV25-1 and TRBJ1-2; 8 bases match TRBD1. CDR3 length: 13 amino acids. Losses at the gene ends were 8 bases for V and 4 bases for J; bases not matched to a gene: 6. Germline-derived CDR1 and CDR2 are MGHDK and SYGVNS. CDR3 amino acids: CASGQGLSYGYTF. DNA for the CDR3: TGTGCCAGCGGACAGGGTCTCAGCTATGGCTACACCTTC.

A few counts support this clonotype. The chain combines TRBV14 with TRBJ2-7; no clear D gene. The CDR3 has 15 residues. Germline V CDR1 and CDR2: SGHDN, FVKESK. The V end was cut by 0 bases, the J end by 0 bases, with 9 bases between. This CDR3 reads CASSQDPMSSYEQYF. The CDR3 DNA sequence: TGTGCCAGCAGCCAAGACCCTATGTCCTCCTACGAGCAGTACTTC.

This chain connects TRBV6-5 to TRBJ1-1, with 9 bases identical to TRBD1. Germline V gene data show CDR1 as MNHEY and CDR2 as SVGAGI. V dropped 2 bases and J dropped 11; count of bases not matched to a gene: 9. This CDR3 has 14 residues. CDR3 protein: CASSYQGQGSGAFF. In nucleotides, the CDR3 is TGTGCCAGCAGTTACCAGGGACAGGGATCAGGGGCTTTCTTT.

This sequence joins TRBV28 and TRBJ2-4; 11 nucleotides align to TRBD1. With V trimmed by 6 bases and J by 7 bases, 8 bases remained unmatched. CDR3 size: 15 residues. Germline V gene lookup returns CDR1 MDHEN and CDR2 SYDVKM. CDR3 nucleotides: TGTGCCAGCAGCCCTGGGGACAGGGGGTTGAACATTCAGTACTTC. It encodes CASSPGDRGLNIQYF.

The chain carries TRBV7-8 and TRBJ2-3, with 9 nucleotides matching TRBD2. The CDR3 covers 17 residues. From germline, CDR1 is SGHVS and CDR2 FQNEAQ. Losses at the gene ends were 2 bases for V and 5 bases for J; bases not matched to a gene: 11. DNA for the CDR3: TGTGCCAGCAGCTTACAGTCGGCGGGGGGGCAGAGAGATACGCAGTATTTT. Its translation: CASSLQSAGGQRDTQYF.

This clonotype was seen a few times. The rearrangement joins TRBV6-1 to TRBJ1-1; D remains unclear. Germline V gene data show CDR1 as MNHNS and CDR2 as SASEGT. V was clipped by 1 base and J by 7 bases, with 7 bases between them. CDR3 length: 12 amino acids. CDR3 DNA: TGTGCCAGCAGTGAAGGCATTTTTGAAGCTTTCTTT. It encodes CASSEGIFEAFF.

The chain employs TRBV27 and TRBJ2-5; possibly TRBD1 for D (6 bases). V was shortened by 5 bases and J by 5 bases, with 18 bases between the two germline ends. The CDR3 runs 15 residues. Germline V gene data show CDR1 as MNHEY and CDR2 as SMNVEV (reference sequence). CDR3 in amino acids: CASSPRPGTSETQYF. The CDR3 DNA reads TGTGCCAGCAGTCCTCGACCGGGGACAAGCGAGACCCAGTACTTC.

V is TRBV7-9 and J is TRBJ2-3; D perhaps matches TRBD1 (6 bases). The length of the CDR3 is 16 residues. Germline CDR1 and CDR2: SEHNR and FQNEAQ (reference sequence). The V gene lost 6 bases and the J gene lost 3 bases, with 19 bases spanning the gap. The CDR3 coding sequence is TGTGCCAGCAGTTTTAGGGTGGGGGCCGAGACAGATACGCAGTATTTT. The encoded protein is CASSFRVGAETDTQYF.

The rearrangement joins TRBV27 to TRBJ1-2, with D possibly being TRBD1 (6 bases). This CDR3 has 15 amino acids. The V and J ends lost 5 bases and 4 bases respectively, with 17 bases between them. Per the germline V gene, CDR1 is MNHEY and CDR2 is SMNVEV (reference sequence). CDR3 DNA sequence: TGTGCCAGCAGTCCAGTCGGGGGGGCTGCCTATGGCTACACCTTC. Its protein is CASSPVGGAAYGYTF.

In its sample, this clonotype was seen a few times. V usage is TRBV27 and J usage is TRBJ2-3; maybe TRBD1 (5 bases). This CDR3 has 14 amino acids. The germline CDR1 and CDR2 sequences are MNHEY and SMNVEV (reference sequence). Trimming left V 5 bases short and J 0 bases short, with 9 bases between. CDR3: CASSTGSSTDTQYF. CDR3 nucleotides: TGTGCCAGCAGTACAGGTTCCAGCACAGATACGCAGTATTTT.

This clonotype was detected only a few times. The gene calls are TRBV20-1 and TRBJ2-7; D not resolved. Germline V gene sequence: CDR1 DFQATT, CDR2 SNEGSKA (reference sequence). The V end was cut by 5 bases, the J end by 2 bases, with 4 bases between. The CDR3 covers 10 residues. In nucleotides, the CDR3 is TGCAGTGCTGGGCCCTACGAGCAGTACTTC. This codes for CSAGPYEQYF.

The chain employs TRBV5-6 and TRBJ2-7, with TRBD2 identical over 9 bases. Unmatched junction bases numbered 19, after V lost 3 bases and J lost 6 bases. CDR1 and CDR2 from the germline V gene are SGHDT and YYEEEE. The CDR3 runs 18 residues. The CDR3 bases are TGTGCCAGCAGCTCTCCTGGTAGGATAGCGGGAGTCATTGGCGAGCAGTACTTC. Encoded protein: CASSSPGRIAGVIGEQYF.

To note about this clonotype: With a much larger clone just one base away, this may be a read error. This chain links TRBV12-3 or TRBV12-4 with TRBJ1-2; possibly TRBD1 for D (6 bases). The CDR3 totals 15 residues. The CDR3 sequence: CANSPGQLSNYGYTF. Here the CDR3 DNA reads TGTGCCAACAGTCCGGGACAACTATCTAACTATGGCTACACCTTC.

In the case of this clonotype: One junction end does not reproduce the germline sequence, and a read error may be involved. J is TRBJ2-5 and V is TRBV2; D gene ambiguous. The CDR3 loop spans 13 amino acids. The germline V gene encodes CDR1 SNHLY and CDR2 FYNNEI. The CDR3, as DNA: TGTGCCAGCAGTGATGGAGACTCCGAGACCCAGTGCTTC. Encoded protein: CASSDGDSETQCF.

With regard to this clonotype: The junction departs from the called germline gene at one end, perhaps through a read error. DNA for the CDR3: TGCAGCGTCGAAGACTACACCTTC. Translation gives CSVEDYTF. The chain is built from TRBV29-1 and TRBJ1-2, with D uncertain. The CDR3 consists of 8 residues. The germline V gene has CDR1 SQVTM and CDR2 ANQGSEA. The full variable domain, completed using reference TRBV29-1 and TRBJ1-2, is SAVISQKPSRDICQRGTSLTIQCQVDSQVTMMFWYRQQPGQSLTLIATANQGSEATYESGFVIDKFPISRPNLTFSTLTVSNMSPEDSSIYLCSVEDYTFGSGTRLTVV.

The chain links TRBV5-5 to TRBJ1-2; D is perhaps TRBD1 (6 bases). The CDR3 covers 15 residues. Germline V gene sequence: CDR1 SGHKS, CDR2 YYEKEE (reference sequence). The ends were cut back, 3 bases at V and 2 bases at J, with 14 bases in the middle. CDR3 sequence reads: CASSSTGAENYGYTF. CDR3 nucleotide sequence: TGTGCCAGCAGCTCCACGGGGGCGGAAAACTATGGCTACACCTTC.

This chain joins TRBV11-2 and TRBJ2-7; 8 positions agree with TRBD1. CDR1 is SGHAT, CDR2 FQNNGV, per germline. This CDR3 comprises 15 residues. With 5 bases clipped from V and 7 bases from J, the junction kept 13 bases outside the gene matches. The DNA of the CDR3 is TGTGCCAGCAGCCTGGACAGGGAAACCTACAATGAGCAGTACTTC. This translates into CASSLDRETYNEQYF.